Each of the 6 T cell receptor beta chains below was sequenced from the same sample in a study of T cell repertoires in cytomegalovirus infection. TCRdb processed the reads anew with MiXCR; each CDR3 protein has one entry. This sample yields about half a million distinct CDR3 sequences, of which around 35% are seen a single time; roughly a sixth belongs to the top ten. Antigen specificity for these receptors is unknown. The sample was cultured PBMCs, taken from culture after CMV antigen stimulation. These receptors were taken from a human donor in good health (CMV status not recorded). Some clones in this sample may be carry-over from other donors' samples.

The chain recombines TRBV25-1 with TRBJ1-1, with D perhaps matching TRBD1 (5 bases). The V end lost 11 bases, the J end lost 3 bases, and 16 bases lay between the germline ends. Germline V gene sequence: CDR1 MGHDK, CDR2 SYGVNS. This CDR3 is 13 amino acids long. The DNA of the CDR3 is TGTGCCGGTGAGGGGAGTTGGGACACTGAAGCTTTCTTT. Protein product: CAGEGSWDTEAFF. The whole variable domain, remainder taken from reference TRBV25-1 and TRBJ1-1, is EADIYQTPRYLVIGTGKKITLECSQTMGHDKMYWYQQDPGMELHLIHYSYGVNSTEKGDLSSESTVSRIRTEHFPLTLESARPSHTSQYLCAGEGSWDTEAFFGQGTRLTVV.

The chain recombines TRBV4-1 with TRBJ2-1; no firm D call. Trimming cost V 1 base and J 8 bases, with 12 bases left between them. CDR1 and CDR2 from the germline V gene are MGHRA and YSYEKL. The CDR3 totals 14 residues. The CDR3 DNA reads as TGCGCCAGCAGCCAAGCCTTGCTTTGGGATGAGCAGTTCTTC. This codes for CASSQALLWDEQFF.

The gene calls are TRBV6-2 or TRBV6-3 and TRBJ2-7; a possible D gene is TRBD1 (6 bases). The CDR3 is 14 residues long. V shed 4 bases and J shed 3 bases, with 13 bases lying between them. CDR1 and CDR2 from the germline V gene are MNHEY and SVGEGT. The CDR3 coding sequence is TGTGCCAGCAGTTCGACAGTACAGGGCTACGAGCAGTACGTC. Protein product: CASSSTVQGYEQYV.

This clonotype was observed a handful of times. V gene TRBV4-1 combines with J gene TRBJ2-7; maybe TRBD1 (6 bases). Germline CDR1 and CDR2: MGHRA and YSYEKL. V dropped 3 bases and J dropped 3 bases, with 9 bases sitting between them. CDR3 length: 13 residues. The CDR3, as DNA: TGCGCCAGCAGCCACGTAGGGGGCTACGAGCAGTACTTC. Translation: CASSHVGGYEQYF.

This clonotype was recorded a few times. J is TRBJ2-7 and V is TRBV7-2; TRBD2 might be the D (5 bases). V lost 10 bases and J 1 base, leaving 20 bases between the germline ends. Germline V gene data show CDR1 as SGHTA and CDR2 as FQGNSA. The CDR3 sequence is 15 residues long. The CDR3 protein is CATAIGERISYEQYF. Written as DNA, the CDR3 is TGTGCCACTGCGATAGGTGAGCGGATTTCCTACGAGCAGTACTTC.

This clonotype has more than one count but fewer than ten. The V call is TRBV29-1, the J call TRBJ2-1, with 9 bases aligning to TRBD2. Germline V lookup: CDR1 SQVTM, CDR2 ANQGSEA. The V gene end was trimmed by 3 bases and the J gene end by 7 bases; junction bases not matched to a gene: 7. This CDR3 is built from 14 residues. The CDR3 sequence is CSVEGGRAENEQFF. The DNA for the CDR3 is TGCAGCGTTGAGGGCGGGAGGGCCGAGAATGAGCAGTTCTTC.